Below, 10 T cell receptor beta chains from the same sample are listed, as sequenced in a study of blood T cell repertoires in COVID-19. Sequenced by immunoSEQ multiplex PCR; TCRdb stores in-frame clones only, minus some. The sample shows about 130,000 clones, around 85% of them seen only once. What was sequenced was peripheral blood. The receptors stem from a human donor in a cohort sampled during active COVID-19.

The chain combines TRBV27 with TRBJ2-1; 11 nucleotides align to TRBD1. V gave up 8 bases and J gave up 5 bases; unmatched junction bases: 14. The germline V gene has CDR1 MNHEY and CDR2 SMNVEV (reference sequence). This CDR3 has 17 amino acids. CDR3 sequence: CASLLEEDRGQNNEQFF. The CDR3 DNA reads TGTGCCAGCTTGCTTGAGGAGGACAGGGGGCAAAACAATGAGCAGTTCTTC.

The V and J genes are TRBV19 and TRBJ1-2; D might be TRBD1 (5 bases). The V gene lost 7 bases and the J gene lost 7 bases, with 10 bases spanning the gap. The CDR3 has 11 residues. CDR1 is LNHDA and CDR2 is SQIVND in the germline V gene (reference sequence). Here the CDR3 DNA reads TGTGCCAGTACGGGGGAGGGTGGCTACACCTTC. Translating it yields CASTGEGGYTF.

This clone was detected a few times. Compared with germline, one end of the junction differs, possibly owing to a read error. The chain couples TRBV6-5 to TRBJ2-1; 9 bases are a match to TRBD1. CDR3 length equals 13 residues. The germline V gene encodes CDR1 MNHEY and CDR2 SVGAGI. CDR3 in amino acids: CASSHSPGQGVIF. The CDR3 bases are TGTGCCAGCAGTCACTCCCCGGGACAGGGAGTGATCTTC.

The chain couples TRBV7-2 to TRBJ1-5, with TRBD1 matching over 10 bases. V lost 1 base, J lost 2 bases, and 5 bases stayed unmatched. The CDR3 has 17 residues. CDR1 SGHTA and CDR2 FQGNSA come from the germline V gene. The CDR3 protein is CASSLVSGTGGNQPQHF. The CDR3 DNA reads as TGTGCCAGCAGCTTAGTATCCGGGACAGGGGGCAATCAGCCCCAGCATTTT.

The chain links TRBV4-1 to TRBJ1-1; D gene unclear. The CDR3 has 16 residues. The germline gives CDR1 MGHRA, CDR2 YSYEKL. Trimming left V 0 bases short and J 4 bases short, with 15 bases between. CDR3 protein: CASSQDRRRIPTEAFF. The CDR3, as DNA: TGCGCCAGCAGCCAAGATCGTCGGCGGATTCCCACTGAAGCTTTCTTT.

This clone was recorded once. DNA of the CDR3: TGCGCCAGCAGCCCGGCGGTTTGGGAGCAGTACGTC. It translates to CASSPAVWEQYV. The chain joins TRBV5-1 to TRBJ2-7, with D unclear. This CDR3 contains 12 residues. From germline, CDR1 is SGHRS and CDR2 YFSETQ. Trimming took 4 bases from V and 7 from J, leaving 12 bases between them.

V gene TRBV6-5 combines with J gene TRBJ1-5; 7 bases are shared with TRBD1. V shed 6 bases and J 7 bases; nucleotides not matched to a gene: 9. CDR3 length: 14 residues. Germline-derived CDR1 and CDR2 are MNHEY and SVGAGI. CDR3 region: CASSPRQGYQPQHF. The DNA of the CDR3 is TGTGCCAGCAGCCCGCGACAGGGATACCAGCCCCAGCATTTT.

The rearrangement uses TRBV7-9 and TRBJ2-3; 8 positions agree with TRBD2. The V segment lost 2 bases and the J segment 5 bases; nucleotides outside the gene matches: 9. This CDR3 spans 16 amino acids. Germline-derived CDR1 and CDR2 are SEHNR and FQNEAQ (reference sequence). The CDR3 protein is CASSLQGASGLDTQYF. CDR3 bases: TGTGCCAGCAGCTTACAAGGGGCTAGCGGGTTAGATACGCAGTATTTT.

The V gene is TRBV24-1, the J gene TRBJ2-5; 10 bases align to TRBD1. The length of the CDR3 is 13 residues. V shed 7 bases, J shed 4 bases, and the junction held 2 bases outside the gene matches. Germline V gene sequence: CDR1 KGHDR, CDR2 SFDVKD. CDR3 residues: CATRRTGGETQYF. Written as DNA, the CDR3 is TGTGCCACCAGACGGACAGGGGGAGAGACCCAGTACTTC.

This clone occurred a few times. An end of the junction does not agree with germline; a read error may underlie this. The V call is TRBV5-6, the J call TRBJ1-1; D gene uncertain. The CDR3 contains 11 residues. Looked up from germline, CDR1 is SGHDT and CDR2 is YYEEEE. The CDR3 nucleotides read TGTGCCAGCAGCTTGGAATCCGGTAAAGTCTTT. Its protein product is CASSLESGKVF.